This TCR beta chain was captured by sequencing in a study of Graves' ophthalmopathy and Graves' hyperthyroidism. General study findings and limits: At approximately 70% sensitivity and 72.22% specificity, the model predicted progression of the ophthalmopathy. Blood also contained most of the expanded thyroid clonotypes above 0.001 frequency. Stable hyperthyroidism and ophthalmopathy were told apart by a 13-signature model, which achieved almost 90% sensitivity and roughly 80% specificity.

This clonotype was found many times. No antigen is known for it. Germline V gene data show CDR1 as MNHNS and CDR2 as SASEGT. The ends were cut back, 0 bases at V and 12 bases at J, with 15 bases in the middle. This CDR3 has 13 residues. RNA transcripts served as template for amplifying TCR beta CDR3 sequences. In the first round, RT-PCR was carried out with HTBI primers, and a multiplex PCR formed the second round. TCRdb analysed the multiplex PCR reads with MiXCR anew, one entry per CDR3 protein. The sample has hundreds of thousands of distinct CDR3 sequences, just over 40% seen once; the top ten hold 2.5% to 3.5%.

This receptor was taken from an adult man with Graves' ophthalmopathy. Sequenced sample: peripheral blood. The J gene is TRBJ2-7, the V gene TRBV6-1, with D uncertain. In DNA form, the CDR3 reads TGTGCCAGCAGTGAAGCGCATTGGCGTACAGCGTACTTC. As protein: CASSEAHWRTAYF.